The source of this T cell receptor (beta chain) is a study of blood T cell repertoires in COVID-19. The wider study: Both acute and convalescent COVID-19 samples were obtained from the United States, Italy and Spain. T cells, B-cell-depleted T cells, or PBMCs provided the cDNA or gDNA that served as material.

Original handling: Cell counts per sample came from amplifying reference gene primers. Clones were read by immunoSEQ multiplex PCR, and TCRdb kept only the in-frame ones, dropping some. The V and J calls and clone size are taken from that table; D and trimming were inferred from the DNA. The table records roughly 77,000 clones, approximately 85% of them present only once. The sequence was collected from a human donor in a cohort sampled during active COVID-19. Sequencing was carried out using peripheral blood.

The CDR3 DNA reads as TGTGCCAGCTCATTACGGACTAGCGGGGACGAGCAGTACTTC. The encoded protein is CASSLRTSGDEQYF. V is TRBV18 and J is TRBJ2-7; 12 bases match TRBD2. V lost 5 bases and J lost 5; bases outside the gene matches: 4. Germline loops: CDR1 KGHSH, CDR2 LQKENI. The CDR3 is 14 amino acids.